Detailed here is one TCR beta chain. The target antigen is unknown. This sample includes further DNA sequences coding for the same CDR3. The protocol was immunoSEQ multiplex PCR, while the TCRdb copy is restricted to in-frame clones and leaves out a portion. The sample contains about 680,000 clones, around 90% of which appear only once. The treatment: around 19 received Ad26.COV2.S at low or high dose, single or two shots; about 5 received placebo; per-sample allocation not given. Specimens were obtained on day 63 following the first vaccine or placebo injection. Between the trimmed V and J ends, which lost 2 bases and 1 base, there was a span of 9 bases. The CDR3 is made up of 15 amino acids. CDR1 is SGHAT, CDR2 FQNNGV, per germline. These data come from a study of Ad26.COV2.S vaccination and SARS-CoV-2 variants. Study-wide findings and caveats: Comparable non-spike TCR breadth was observed in vaccine and placebo recipients. Using TCR breadth and depth analyses may have led to underestimated total T cell responses.

The rearrangement joins TRBV11-2 to TRBJ2-1; possible D gene TRBD1, 6 bases. The sample was peripheral blood, taken in a trial of Ad26.COV2.S vaccine versus placebo. The receptor comes from a person between 18 and 65 years old who received the Ad26.COV2.S COVID-19 vaccine or a placebo. CDR3 bases: TGTGCCAGCAGCTTATCCGGGACATCCTACAATGAGCAGTTCTTC. It specifies CASSLSGTSYNEQFF.